Presented here are 14 T cell receptor beta chains from one specimen sequenced in a study of blood T cell repertoires in COVID-19. Sequencing used immunoSEQ multiplex PCR; TCRdb keeps in-frame clones, though not all of them. The data hold 150,000 to 200,000 clones, with about four fifths observed a single time. The sample comprised peripheral blood. The receptors derive from a woman aged 65 to 85 with COVID-19, enrolled during active disease.

The chain has TRBV28 and TRBJ2-1, with 16 bases fitting TRBD2. J gave up 3 bases and V 5 bases, and 13 bases lay outside the gene matches. Germline-derived CDR1 and CDR2 are MDHEN and SYDVKM. This CDR3 has 20 residues. The CDR3 nucleotides are TGTGCCAGCAGTCTCATGGGGGGACTAGCGGGAGGGAGGCTCTACAATGAGCAGTTCTTC. It translates to CASSLMGGLAGGRLYNEQFF.

The DNA for the CDR3 is TGTGCCACCAACCTAGCGGGCACCGGGGAGCTGTTTTTT. It codes for CATNLAGTGELFF. J is TRBJ2-2 and V is TRBV24-1, with 8 bases fitting TRBD2. The CDR3 spans 13 residues. V was clipped by 8 bases and J by 4 bases; unmatched bases: 2. From germline, CDR1 is KGHDR and CDR2 SFDVKD.

The rearrangement uses TRBV7-8 and TRBJ1-2; 7 positions match TRBD1. The CDR3 totals 16 residues. The J segment lost 2 bases and the V segment lost 2 bases, leaving 8 bases of the junction unmatched. The V gene's germline CDR1 is SGHVS and CDR2 FQNEAQ. The CDR3 nucleotides read TGTGCCAGCAGCTTACACGGGACAGTGGAGAACTATGGCTACACCTTC. This codes for CASSLHGTVENYGYTF. Based on the CDR3 plus reference TRBV7-8 and TRBJ1-2, the full variable domain is GAGVSQSPRYKVAKRGQDVALRCDPISGHVSLFWYQQALGQGPEFLTYFQNEAQLDKSGLPSDRFFAERPEGSVSTLKIQRTQQEDSAVYLCASSLHGTVENYGYTFGSGTRLTVV.

The rearrangement joins TRBV10-3 to TRBJ2-7; TRBD2 matches at 12 bases. Germline V gives CDR1 ENHRY, CDR2 SYGVKD. Trimming took 5 bases from V and 2 from J; bases not matched to a gene: 25. CDR3 length: 22 residues. CDR3 in amino acids: CAISPGLAGKETNSLTPYEQYF. The DNA for the CDR3 is TGTGCCATCAGTCCGGGACTAGCGGGCAAAGAAACTAACTCACTCACTCCCTACGAGCAGTACTTC.

CDR3 residues: CASSGSRRSNTGELFF. The CDR3 bases are TGCGCCAGCAGTGGTTCCAGAAGATCGAACACCGGGGAGCTGTTTTTT. The chain employs TRBV10-2 and TRBJ2-2; D call uncertain. CDR1 and CDR2 (germline): WSHSY, SAAADI. This CDR3 is 16 amino acids long. V gave up 4 bases and J gave up 0 bases, with 12 bases separating them.

The V call is TRBV29-1, the J call TRBJ1-2, with 9 bases lining up with TRBD1. The CDR3 is 12 residues long. The germline CDR1 and CDR2 sequences are SQVTM and ANQGSEA. The V segment lost 6 bases and the J segment 6 bases; nucleotides outside the gene matches: 5. CDR3 coding DNA: TGCAGCGTGGGGACAGGGTGGAATGGCTACACCTTC. This encodes CSVGTGWNGYTF.

The chain has TRBV6-1 and TRBJ2-7; 8 nucleotides align to TRBD1. This CDR3 is 17 amino acids long. The germline V gene encodes CDR1 MNHNS and CDR2 SASEGT. V lost 4 bases to trimming and J lost 6 bases; unmatched junction nucleotides: 17. In DNA, the CDR3 is TGTGCCAGCAGTGCCATTAACCCCGGGACAGGTGGAGGCGAGCAGTACTTC. It encodes CASSAINPGTGGGEQYF.

This chain joins TRBV28 and TRBJ2-7, with D possibly being TRBD1 (6 bases). CDR1 and CDR2 from the germline V gene are MDHEN and SYDVKM. The CDR3 has 13 amino acids. Trimming left V 7 bases short and J 2 bases short, with 12 bases between. Here the CDR3 DNA reads TGTGCCAGCACCCGGGACAAAACCTACGAGCAGTACTTC. Amino acid sequence: CASTRDKTYEQYF.

The J gene is TRBJ2-2, the V gene TRBV18; D is undetermined. The germline V gene encodes CDR1 KGHSH and CDR2 LQKENI. This CDR3 contains 14 residues. V was trimmed by 0 bases and J by 7 bases, leaving 9 bases between them. The CDR3: CASSPPLEVGELFF. The DNA for the CDR3 is TGTGCCAGCTCACCACCGCTAGAGGTCGGGGAGCTGTTTTTT.

The chain links TRBV2 to TRBJ1-4; 7 nucleotides agree with TRBD1. Germline V gene data show CDR1 as SNHLY and CDR2 as FYNNEI. The CDR3 has 13 residues. V was pared by 7 bases and J by 11 bases, with 10 bases of the junction left unmatched. CDR3: CASTPQGLRKLFF. CDR3 in DNA: TGTGCCAGCACCCCACAGGGGTTGCGGAAACTGTTTTTT.

The chain is built from TRBV15 and TRBJ2-3; 14 nucleotides align to TRBD2. The CDR3 is 20 amino acids. V dropped 6 bases and J dropped 0; count of bases not matched to a gene: 14. Looked up from germline, CDR1 is LNHNV and CDR2 is YYDKDF (reference sequence). Here the CDR3 reads CATSTPGLAGEGVSTDTQYF. The CDR3 nucleotides read TGTGCCACCAGTACACCGGGACTAGCGGGAGAGGGGGTGAGCACAGATACGCAGTATTTT.

This clone was seen more than once but under ten times. The genes are TRBV30 and TRBJ1-5; D perhaps matches TRBD1 (6 bases). This CDR3 is 14 amino acids long. Between the trimmed V and J ends, which lost 2 bases and 4 bases, there was a span of 12 bases. Germline CDR1 is GTSNPN and CDR2 is SVGIG (reference sequence). CDR3 in DNA: TGTGCCTGGAGTTCCCGACAGGCTAATCAGCCCCAGCATTTT. Protein sequence: CAWSSRQANQPQHF. The full variable domain, rest sourced from reference TRBV30 and TRBJ1-5, is SQTIHQWPATLVQPVGSPLSLECTVEGTSNPNLYWYRQAAGRGLQLLFYSVGIGQISSEVPQNLSASRPQDRQFILSSKKLLLSDSGFYLCAWSSRQANQPQHFGDGTRLSIL.

This chain links TRBV6-1 with TRBJ1-1; D is unclear. This CDR3 region has 15 residues. V lost 2 bases and J 5 bases, leaving 15 bases between the germline ends. Germline V gives CDR1 MNHNS, CDR2 SASEGT. The CDR3 sequence: CASSEFGLGGTEAFF. The CDR3 nucleotides are TGTGCCAGCAGTGAATTTGGCCTGGGAGGGACTGAAGCTTTCTTT.

Notes on this clone: Additional DNA sequences in this sample encode the identical CDR3. This chain uses TRBV7-2 with TRBJ1-4; tentatively, D is TRBD1 (5 bases). The CDR3 covers 15 residues. The V end lost 5 bases, the J end lost 4 bases, and 14 bases lay between the germline ends. CDR1 and CDR2 (germline): SGHTA, FQGNSA. Written as DNA, the CDR3 is TGTGCCAGCAGCCCAGGGCAGGGTAGTAATGAAAAACTGTTTTTT. Protein sequence: CASSPGQGSNEKLFF.